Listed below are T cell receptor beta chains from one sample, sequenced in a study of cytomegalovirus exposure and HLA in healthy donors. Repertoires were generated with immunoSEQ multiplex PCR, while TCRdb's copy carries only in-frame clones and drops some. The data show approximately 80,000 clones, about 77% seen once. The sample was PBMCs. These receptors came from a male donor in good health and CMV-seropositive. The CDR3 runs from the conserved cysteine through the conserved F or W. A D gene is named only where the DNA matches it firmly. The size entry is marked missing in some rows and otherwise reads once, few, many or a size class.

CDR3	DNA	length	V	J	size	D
CASSLTGQGRIIF	TGTGCCAGCAGCTTGACTGGACAGGGTCGGATTATCTTC	13	TRBV11-2	TRBJ2-1	.	TRBD1
CATSRVIEAEAFF	TGTGCCACCAGCAGAGTAATCGAGGCTGAAGCTTTCTTT	13	TRBV15	TRBJ1-1	.	.
CASSPGSGETQYF	TGTGCCAGCTCACCTGGATCAGGAGAGACCCAGTACTTC	13	TRBV18	TRBJ2-5	once	.
CASSPLGVGDTQYF	TGTGCCAGCAGCCCTTTAGGAGTCGGAGATACGCAGTATTTT	14	TRBV9	TRBJ2-3	.	.
CASTFRGSTDTQYF	TGTGCCAGCACTTTCCGGGGTAGCACAGATACGCAGTATTTT	14	TRBV7-2	TRBJ2-3	.	.
CASSWTRKNTGELFF	TGTGCCAGCAGTTGGACTAGGAAAAACACCGGGGAGCTGTTTTTT	15	TRBV28	TRBJ2-2	.	TRBD2
CASSPTPAGGTTGELFF	TGTGCCAGCAGCCCCACCCCAGCGGGAGGGACTACCGGGGAGCTGTTTTTT	17	TRBV7-3	TRBJ2-2	.	TRBD2
CASSLGSWDRGSYEAFF	TGTGCCAGCAGTTTAGGCTCCTGGGACAGGGGATCGTATGAAGCTTTCTTT	17	TRBV28	TRBJ1-1	.	TRBD1
CASSRGTSYGYTF	TGTGCCAGCAGCCGAGGGACAAGCTATGGCTACACCTTC	13	TRBV5-8	TRBJ1-2	.	.
CASRPGGTGELFF	TGTGCCAGCAGGCCCGGGGGCACCGGGGAGCTGTTTTTT	13	TRBV6-5	TRBJ2-2	.	.
CASSLDGQGAYGYTF	TGCGCCAGCAGCTTGGATGGACAGGGAGCATATGGCTACACCTTC	15	TRBV5-1	TRBJ1-2	.	TRBD1
CASSLGSGFAGNTIYF	TGCGCCAGCAGCTTGGGATCAGGGTTTGCTGGAAACACCATATATTTT	16	TRBV5-1	TRBJ1-3	.	.
CSVGQGNQPQHF	TGCAGCGTTGGACAGGGGAATCAGCCCCAGCATTTT	12	TRBV29-1	TRBJ1-5	.	TRBD1
CASSQAGLAGAREQFF	TGTGCCAGCAGCCAAGCCGGACTAGCGGGAGCAAGAGAGCAGTTCTTC	16	TRBV14	TRBJ2-1	once	TRBD2
CASSTAGALVGEQFF	TGTGCCAGCAGCACAGCGGGAGCCCTCGTCGGTGAGCAGTTCTTC	15	TRBV9	TRBJ2-1	.	TRBD2
CASSELGTSGMARYF	TGTGCCAGCAGTGAGTTGGGGACTAGCGGGATGGCTAGGTATTTT	15	TRBV6-1	TRBJ2-3	.	TRBD2
CASSLGTGVNYGYTF	TGTGCCAGCAGCTTAGGGACAGGGGTAAACTATGGCTACACCTTC	15	TRBV11-3	TRBJ1-2	.	TRBD1
CASSLETRLAGTGELFF	TGCGCCAGCAGCTTGGAAACCCGACTAGCGGGAACCGGGGAGCTGTTTTTT	17	TRBV5-1	TRBJ2-2	.	TRBD2
CASSDPVGLAAQETQYF	TGTGCCAGCAGTGACCCCGTTGGACTAGCGGCACAAGAGACCCAGTACTTC	17	TRBV2	TRBJ2-5	.	TRBD2
CASSSTGTGPYEQYF	TGCGCCAGCAGCTCCACCGGGACAGGACCCTACGAGCAGTACTTC	15	TRBV5-1	TRBJ2-7	.	TRBD1
CASSESGDTKKLFF	TGCGCCAGCAGTGAGTCAGGGGACACTAAAAAACTGTTTTTT	14	TRBV10-1	TRBJ1-4	few	.
CASSQDRGELPYEQYF	TGCGCCAGCAGCCAAGATCGGGGGGAGCTACCCTACGAGCAGTACTTC	16	TRBV4-3	TRBJ2-7	.	TRBD2
CATSRQGIGANVLTF	TGTGCCACCAGCAGACAGGGGATAGGGGCCAACGTCCTGACTTTC	15	TRBV15	TRBJ2-6	once	.
CASSSRLAGIYNEQFF	TGTGCCAGCAGTAGCCGACTAGCGGGAATCTACAATGAGCAGTTCTTC	16	TRBV28	TRBJ2-1	few	TRBD2
CASSEDGTSGALQYF	TGTGCCAGCAGTGAGGATGGGACTAGCGGGGCCCTTCAGTACTTC	15	TRBV6-1	TRBJ2-5	.	TRBD2
CSVVQGAYEQYF	TGCAGCGTTGTCCAGGGGGCCTACGAGCAGTACTTC	12	TRBV29-1	TRBJ2-7	.	TRBD1
CASSAGRGSTETQYF	TGTGCCAGCAGCGCCGGAAGGGGTTCTACAGAGACCCAGTACTTC	15	TRBV7-2	TRBJ2-5	.	.
CSVVTGQETQYF	TGCAGCGTTGTGACAGGTCAAGAGACCCAGTACTTC	12	TRBV29-1	TRBJ2-5	.	.
CASSPRREQETQYF	TGTGCCAGCTCACCAAGGCGGGAACAAGAGACCCAGTACTTC	14	TRBV18	TRBJ2-5	.	.
CASSLAGQGREQYF	TGTGCCAGCAGCTTGGCGGGACAGGGGCGCGAGCAGTACTTC	14	TRBV11-2	TRBJ2-7	once	TRBD1